The present entry profiles one TCR beta chain with its context. The data are from a study of T-cell memory formation after mild COVID-19. V lost 4 bases to trimming and J lost 5 bases, with 10 bases between them. The CDR3 totals 13 residues. Amplification by 5'RACE using constant-segment primers produced TCR alpha and TCR beta cDNA libraries that carried sample barcodes and UMIs. TCRdb itself ran the 5' RACE reads through MiXCR, one entry per CDR3 protein. The sample records about 190,000 distinct CDR3 sequences, around 19% being singletons. The clonotype originates from an adult woman who had mild COVID-19 (a few samples of this study predate the infection). Cell type and time point are not known. The chain carries TRBV12-3 or TRBV12-4 and TRBJ2-3; no clear D. The source material was PBMCs or a T cell subset sorted from them (not recorded which). The CDR3 spells CASSSQSGDTQYF. As DNA, the CDR3 is TGTGCCAGCAGTTCACAATCTGGAGATACGCAGTATTTT.